This T cell receptor (beta chain) was identified during a study of CD8 T cells in cerebrospinal fluid in Alzheimer's disease. TCRdb re-called the 10x single-cell sequencing reads and catalogs CDR3 proteins one per entry, DNA excluded. The repertoire shows about 1,600 distinct CDR3 sequences; the top ten hold approximately 10%. This clonotype is medium-sized by frequency. Its antigen is as yet unknown. Every participant was in good physical condition without acute infectious disease. Droplet-based sequencing used CSF cells sorted as live with a live/dead marker. General study findings and limits: Finding EBV-specific TCRs in cerebrospinal fluid does not show EBV causes Alzheimer's disease. Compared with controls, mild cognitive impairment or Alzheimer's disease patients showed higher maximum CSF clone percentages.

The length of the CDR3 is 13 residues. Germline V gene data show CDR1 as ENHRY and CDR2 as SYGVKD. The chain links TRBV10-3 to TRBJ1-4. The clonotype was recovered from a human donor in good health. Input material: cerebrospinal fluid. The CDR3 sequence is CAINEATNEKLFF.